Presented here are 19 T cell receptor beta chains from one specimen sequenced in a study of cytomegalovirus exposure and HLA in healthy donors. The assay was immunoSEQ multiplex PCR, and TCRdb's table has in-frame clones only and misses some. The data show roughly 120,000 clones, approximately 90% seen once. The specimen was PBMCs. These receptors originate from a man aged 18 to 35 in good health and CMV-seronegative.

This clone was seen only once. The chain carries TRBV7-9 and TRBJ2-7, with 8 bases fitting TRBD1. The germline CDR1 and CDR2 sequences are SEHNR and FQNEAQ (reference sequence). The CDR3 runs 15 residues. Trimming took 5 bases from V and 2 from J; bases not matched to a gene: 8. Here the CDR3 DNA reads TGTGCCAGCAGCCGAACAGGGGGTGAGACCTACGAGCAGTACTTC. Translated: CASSRTGGETYEQYF.

The chain combines TRBV5-6 with TRBJ2-3; 9 bases agree with TRBD2. After removal of 6 bases from V and 6 bases from J, the junction contained 14 bases not matched to a gene. The CDR3 covers 16 residues. Germline lookup yields CDR1 SGHDT and CDR2 YYEEEE. The CDR3 nucleotides read TGTGCCAGCACCCAAAATGCGGGGGGGCCGGGGGATACGCAGTATTTT. It translates to CASTQNAGGPGDTQYF.

The chain couples TRBV28 to TRBJ1-5, with TRBD1 matching 10 bases. The CDR3 has 14 residues. Per the germline V gene, CDR1 is MDHEN and CDR2 is SYDVKM. J gave up 5 bases and V 7 bases, and 5 bases lay outside the gene matches. This CDR3 is CASIEDRGYQPQHF. The CDR3 DNA follows: TGTGCCAGCATCGAGGACAGGGGGTATCAGCCCCAGCATTTT. Variable domain in full (rest from reference TRBV28 and TRBJ1-5): DVKVTQSSRYLVKRTGEKVFLECVQDMDHENMFWYRQDPGLGLRLIYFSYDVKMKEKGDIPEGYSVSREKKERFSLILESASTNQTSMYLCASIEDRGYQPQHFGDGTRLSIL.

This clone was seen a single time. V and J are TRBV15 and TRBJ2-7; TRBD2 matches 11 bases. The V and J ends lost 1 base and 5 bases, in that order; junction bases with no gene match: 1. Germline V gene sequence: CDR1 LNHNV, CDR2 YYDKDF (reference sequence). The CDR3 extends over 14 amino acids. CDR3: CATSRVLAGDEQYF. The CDR3 nucleotides read TGTGCCACCAGCAGAGTACTAGCGGGAGACGAGCAGTACTTC.

The chain is built from TRBV2 and TRBJ1-2, with TRBD1 matching over 7 bases. V shed 9 bases, J shed 3 bases, and the junction held 7 bases outside the gene matches. The germline CDR1 and CDR2 sequences are SNHLY and FYNNEI. CDR3 length: 13 residues. CDR3 coding DNA: TGTGCCAGGGGTGGGGACAGACACTATGGCTACACCTTC. Amino acids: CARGGDRHYGYTF.

V usage is TRBV7-2 and J usage is TRBJ2-2; 8 bases map to TRBD2. The germline gives CDR1 SGHTA, CDR2 FQGNSA. This CDR3 has 16 amino acids. V lost 2 bases and J lost 2; bases outside the gene matches: 4. The CDR3 region is CASSLTSGENTGELFF. The CDR3 DNA is TGTGCCAGCAGCTTAACTAGCGGAGAAAACACCGGGGAGCTGTTTTTT.

The chain employs TRBV2 and TRBJ2-5; weak D call: TRBD2 (5 bases). The V end was cut by 3 bases, the J end by 5 bases, with 13 bases between. The CDR3 has 14 residues. The germline V gene has CDR1 SNHLY and CDR2 FYNNEI. DNA for the CDR3: TGTGCCAGCAGTGAGAGAGCGGCGGTGGAGACCCAGTACTTC. It is translated as CASSERAAVETQYF.

V gene TRBV7-6 combines with J gene TRBJ1-2, with 10 positions matching TRBD1. Germline loops: CDR1 SGHVS, CDR2 FNYEAQ. Trimming took 5 bases from V and 7 from J; bases not matched to a gene: 13. This CDR3 is built from 16 residues. The DNA for the CDR3 is TGTGCCAGCAGCCCACTATTAGGACAGGGGGTTGGTGGCTACACCTTC. It specifies CASSPLLGQGVGGYTF.

V and J are TRBV25-1 and TRBJ2-6, with a possible D match to TRBD2 (5 bases). This CDR3 is 15 amino acids long. CDR1 and CDR2 from the germline V gene are MGHDK and SYGVNS. With 5 bases removed from V and 3 bases from J, the gap between germline ends came to 11 bases. CDR3 in amino acids: CASSKRYGGANVLTF. Written as DNA, the CDR3 is TGTGCCAGCAGTAAGCGGTATGGTGGGGCCAACGTCCTGACTTTC.

The chain employs TRBV28 and TRBJ2-7, with 12 nucleotides matching TRBD2. Germline V gene lookup returns CDR1 MDHEN and CDR2 SYDVKM. With 8 bases clipped from V and 4 bases from J, the junction kept 6 bases outside the gene matches. The CDR3 sequence is 14 residues long. As DNA, the CDR3 is TGTGCCAGCCAGACTAGCGGGAGTCCGTACGAGCAGTACTTC. It is translated as CASQTSGSPYEQYF. Filled out from reference TRBV28 and TRBJ2-7, the complete variable domain reads DVKVTQSSRYLVKRTGEKVFLECVQDMDHENMFWYRQDPGLGLRLIYFSYDVKMKEKGDIPEGYSVSREKKERFSLILESASTNQTSMYLCASQTSGSPYEQYFGPGTRLTVT.

V usage is TRBV25-1 and J usage is TRBJ2-1, with a tentative D call TRBD1 (5 bases). There are 12 residues in the CDR3. The V end was cut by 7 bases, the J end by 4 bases, with 8 bases between. Germline V CDR1 and CDR2: MGHDK, SYGVNS. Written as DNA, the CDR3 is TGTGCCAGCAAAGGGGAATACAATGAGCAGTTCTTC. Residues: CASKGEYNEQFF.

V usage is TRBV5-6 and J usage is TRBJ2-1; maybe TRBD1 (6 bases). Germline-derived CDR1 and CDR2 are SGHDT and YYEEEE. The CDR3 is made up of 11 amino acids. The V end was cut by 2 bases, the J end by 16 bases, with 13 bases between. The CDR3 is CASSLQGFQFF. The CDR3 bases are TGTGCCAGCAGCTTACAGGGTTTCCAATTCTTC.

For the CDR3, the DNA is TGCGCCAGCAGTGATCTAGCGGGGCCCAACTCCCAGCAGTACTTC. It translates to CASSDLAGPNSQQYF. This chain uses TRBV10-1 with TRBJ2-7; 9 nucleotides line up with TRBD2. The CDR3 totals 15 residues. Germline trimming cut 3 bases from V and 8 bases from J; bases unmatched to any gene: 11. The germline V gene encodes CDR1 WNHNN and CDR2 SYGVQD (reference sequence).

The V gene is TRBV6-6, the J gene TRBJ1-5; D may be TRBD1 (5 bases). Deletions cut 8 bases from V and 7 bases from J, with 12 bases between. This CDR3 comprises 12 residues. Germline V lookup: CDR1 MNHNY, CDR2 SVGAGI (reference sequence). The chain's CDR3 is CASERAGQPQHF. In nucleotides, the CDR3 is TGTGCCAGCGAAAGGGCAGGGCAGCCCCAGCATTTT.

This clone has only one observation. CDR3 coding DNA: TGTGCCAGCAGCAAGCCCAGACAACCGGCCTACGAGCAGTACTTC. It specifies CASSKPRQPAYEQYF. This chain joins TRBV21-1 and TRBJ2-7; the D call of TRBD1 is as the table states it, not checked on the DNA. TRBV21-1 is a pseudogene locus. The CDR3 sequence is 15 residues long.

The rearrangement links TRBV6-6 to TRBJ2-7; D is ambiguous. CDR1 is MNHNY and CDR2 is SVGAGI in the germline V gene (reference sequence). The V gene lost 7 bases and the J gene lost 7 bases, with 14 bases spanning the gap. The CDR3 totals 12 residues. CDR3 protein: CASTDGVWEQYF. The DNA for the CDR3 is TGTGCCAGCACTGACGGAGTGTGGGAGCAGTACTTC.

V usage is TRBV28 and J usage is TRBJ2-7; 8 bases are shared with TRBD1. The CDR3 totals 16 residues. The V gene's germline CDR1 is MDHEN and CDR2 SYDVKM. Trimming at V came to 2 bases and at J to 4 bases, leaving 10 bases not matched to a gene. For the CDR3, the DNA is TGTGCCAGCAGTTTAGTCTCCGGACAGGGAAATTACGAGCAGTACTTC. This codes for CASSLVSGQGNYEQYF.

This clone was observed once. CDR3 DNA: TGTGCCAGCAGTTTCGTCGCTCCCCCTCCGGGTACGCAGTATTTT. It codes for CASSFVAPPPGTQYF. V is TRBV27 and J is TRBJ2-3; D uncertain. The CDR3 totals 15 residues. CDR1 and CDR2 (germline): MNHEY, SMNVEV (reference sequence). V dropped 3 bases and J dropped 8 bases, with 18 bases sitting between them.

DNA for the CDR3: TGTGCCAGCTCACCAATAGCGGGGCCGCCGGCTAGCACAGATACGCAGTATTTT. It is translated as CASSPIAGPPASTDTQYF. The V call is TRBV18, the J call TRBJ2-3; 8 bases align to TRBD2. Germline V gene sequence: CDR1 KGHSH, CDR2 LQKENI. This CDR3 has 18 amino acids. J lost 0 bases, V lost 2 bases, and 10 bases had no gene match. The whole variable domain, remainder taken from reference TRBV18 and TRBJ2-3, is NAGVMQNPRHLVRRRGQEARLRCSPMKGHSHVYWYRQLPEEGLKFMVYLQKENIIDESGMPKERFSAEFPKEGPSILRIQQVVRGDSAAYFCASSPIAGPPASTDTQYFGPGTRLTVL.